This T cell receptor (beta chain) was sequenced in a study of STAT3 mutations in large granular lymphocyte leukemia (dated by TCRdb to about 2019). Concerning the study at large: In roughly half of the longitudinally sequenced T-LGLL patients, canonical activating STAT3 mutations were detected. Patients with T-cell large granular lymphocyte leukemia underwent serial deep sequencing of TCRbeta CDR3 and STAT3 to reconstruct clonal hierarchy and dynamics. Patients were sequenced at roughly 4.1 time points on average, with the number of samplings per patient ranging from 2 to 8. As controls within the study, a couple of patients with natural killer LGL leukemia were also sequenced longitudinally. From an initial cohort of over 200 LGL patients, approximately 17 representative T-LGLL cases were selected for longitudinal TCRbeta and STAT3 sequencing. Over half of the T-LGLL patients were given one or more immunosuppressive therapy regimens, and 40% of those treated had a hematologic response. Broader findings and caveats from the paper: Because no samples were available when a clone first appeared, clonal expansion had to be inferred from samplings taken at other points. Because codominant clonotypes persisted in some patients, a small but highly pathogenic clone may have been missed. Dominant TCR clone burden was found to exceed STAT3 mutant burden in several patients, suggesting that STAT3 mutation arose secondarily within a pre-expanded clone. Linking therapy response to changes in TCR clonal burden was complicated by variable intervals between samplings and by differing treatment regimens. TCR clonotype switching after therapy was observed in about 35% of the 18 patients, and all newly emerging clones were found to be STAT3 wild type. At least one immunodominant TCRbeta clonotype was identified in every T-LGLL patient, and multiple immunodominant subclonotypes were identified in about half of the T-LGLL patients.

Per the germline V gene, SQVTM is the CDR1 and ANQGSEA is the CDR2. Deletion took 6 bases off V and 5 bases off J, with a span of 15 bases between the germline ends. The CDR3 sequence holds 13 residues, the cysteine and phenylalanine included. The entry retains the CDR3 DNA only, 39 bases that are in frame from base 1. Turning to this clone: Its cognate antigen has yet to be identified. Base quality data are lacking; no much larger clone is found one base away.

TCRbeta libraries were sequenced on an Illumina MiSeq, and an average of about 40,773 productive templates per sample was obtained. Multiplex PCR amplification was used to generate TCRbeta CDR3 libraries with the immunoSEQ assay. Under the source paper's analysis protocol: Following a previously defined approach, repertoire diversity was calculated, and values close to 0 point to extremely monoclonal samples. TCRdb stores this immuneACCESS table with in-frame sequences only. Part of the clones is absent; in the studies checked, under half of the shortfall reflects unresolved V genes, and no reason is known for the rest. Clone size and V and J calls were adopted from that table, with D and trimming inferred from the DNA. The table for this sample lists 37,000 or so clones; roughly 90% of them were counted only once. 0.43% of the sample is in the top ten clones. The same DNA, extracted from blood mononuclear cells, served for both the TCR sequencing and the STAT3 sequencing.

Sequencing input: PBMCs. The receptor was isolated from a human donor with T large granular lymphocyte leukemia. Some clones in this sample may be carry-over from other donors' samples. The sequence is built from TRBV29-1 and TRBJ2-3; the D gene is perhaps TRBD2, from 6 matching bases. This receptor carries the CDR3 CSVDGGILDTQYF. In nucleotide form, the sequence is TGCAGCGTCGATGGGGGGATCCTAGATACGCAGTATTTT.